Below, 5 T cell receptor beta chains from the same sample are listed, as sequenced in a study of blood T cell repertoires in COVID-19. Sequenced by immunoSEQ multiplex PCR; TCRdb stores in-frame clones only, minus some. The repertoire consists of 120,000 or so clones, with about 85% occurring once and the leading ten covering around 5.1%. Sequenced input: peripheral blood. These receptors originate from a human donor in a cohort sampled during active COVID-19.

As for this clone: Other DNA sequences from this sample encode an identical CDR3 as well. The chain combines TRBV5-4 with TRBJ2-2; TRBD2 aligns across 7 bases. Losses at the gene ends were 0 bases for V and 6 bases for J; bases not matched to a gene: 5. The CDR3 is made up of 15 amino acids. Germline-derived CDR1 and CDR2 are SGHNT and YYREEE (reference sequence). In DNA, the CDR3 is TGTGCCAGCAGCTTGGCGGGAGGTAGTCCCGGGGAGCTGTTTTTT. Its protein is CASSLAGGSPGELFF.

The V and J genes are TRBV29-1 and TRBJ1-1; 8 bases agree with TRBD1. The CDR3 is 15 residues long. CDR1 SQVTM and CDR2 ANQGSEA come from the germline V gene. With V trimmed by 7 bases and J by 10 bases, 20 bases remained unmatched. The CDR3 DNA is TGCAGCGCCCCCGGGCCGGGACAGGCCAGGATTGGAGCTTTCTTT. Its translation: CSAPGPGQARIGAFF.

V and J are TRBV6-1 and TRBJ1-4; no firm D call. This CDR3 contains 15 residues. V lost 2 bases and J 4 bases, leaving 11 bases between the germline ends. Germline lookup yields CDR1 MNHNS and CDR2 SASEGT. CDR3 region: CASSERLTINEKLFF. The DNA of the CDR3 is TGTGCCAGCAGTGAACGACTGACTATTAATGAAAAACTGTTTTTT.

CDR3 sequence (DNA): TGTGCCACCAGCAGAACCGGGACTGAGTACGAGCAGTACTTC. Translation gives CATSRTGTEYEQYF. The chain recombines TRBV15 with TRBJ2-7, with D possibly matching TRBD2 (6 bases). The ends were cut back, 2 bases at V and 4 bases at J, with 12 bases in the middle. Germline CDR1 is LNHNV and CDR2 is YYDKDF (reference sequence). The CDR3 extends over 14 amino acids.

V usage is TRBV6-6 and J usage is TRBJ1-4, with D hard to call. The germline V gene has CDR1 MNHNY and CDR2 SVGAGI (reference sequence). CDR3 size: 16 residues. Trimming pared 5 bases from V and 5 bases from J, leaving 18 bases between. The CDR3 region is CASSRGAKTVNEKLFF. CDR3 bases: TGTGCCAGCAGTCGCGGAGCTAAGACGGTGAATGAAAAACTGTTTTTT.